A single sample gave rise to the 28 T cell receptor beta chains below, sequenced in a study of T cell repertoires in cytomegalovirus infection. TCRdb re-called the reads with MiXCR, one entry per CDR3 protein. The data show approximately 190,000 distinct CDR3 sequences, about a tenth seen once. What was sequenced was PBMCs. Receptors originate from a human donor in good health (CMV status not recorded). Some clones in this sample may be carry-over from other donors' samples.

At least ten counts were recorded for this clonotype. The chain recombines TRBV7-9 with TRBJ1-4; TRBD1 matches at 7 bases. V shed 5 bases, J shed 4 bases, and the junction held 4 bases outside the gene matches. Germline CDR1 and CDR2: SEHNR and FQNEAQ (reference sequence). The CDR3 runs 14 residues. CDR3 DNA sequence: TGTGCCAGCAGCCCGGGACAGATTAATGAAAAACTGTTTTTT. Amino acids: CASSPGQINEKLFF.

This clonotype has a count of ten or more. The gene calls are TRBV7-2 and TRBJ1-4; no clear D gene. CDR1 is SGHTA and CDR2 is FQGNSA in the germline V gene. The CDR3 sequence is 15 residues long. Trimming removed 5 bases at V and 7 bases at J, with 17 bases between. The CDR3 DNA follows: TGTGCCAGCAGCCCTCAGGTTTTGGCTAGTGAAAAACTGTTTTTT. It encodes CASSPQVLASEKLFF.

This chain links TRBV12-3 or TRBV12-4 with TRBJ2-7; 7 bases are shared with TRBD2. The CDR3 consists of 14 residues. The V segment lost 6 bases and the J segment 0 bases; nucleotides outside the gene matches: 5. The CDR3 nucleotides are TGTGCCAGCAGGGGACTATCAAGCTCCTACGAGCAGTACTTC. Translated: CASRGLSSSYEQYF.

This rearrangement joins TRBV7-3 to TRBJ2-7; D ambiguous. CDR1 is SGHTA, CDR2 FQGTGA, per germline. V was shortened by 1 base and J by 6 bases, with 13 bases between the two germline ends. CDR3 length: 14 residues. As DNA, the CDR3 is TGTGCCAGCAGCTTAATTAGTGGGTCCGCCGAGCAGTACTTC. As protein: CASSLISGSAEQYF.

This clonotype showed up just a few times. The chain recombines TRBV7-9 with TRBJ2-5; possibly TRBD1 or TRBD2 for D (5 bases each). CDR1 is SEHNR, CDR2 FQNEAQ, per germline (reference sequence). Trimming cost V 5 bases and J 9 bases, with 13 bases left between them. The CDR3 is made up of 12 amino acids. The DNA of the CDR3 is TGTGCCAGCAGCGACACCACGGGACCCCAGTACTTC. Encoded protein: CASSDTTGPQYF. Variable domain in full (rest from reference TRBV7-9 and TRBJ2-5): DTGVSQNPRHKITKRGQNVTFRCDPISEHNRLYWYRQTLGQGPEFLTYFQNEAQLEKSRLLSDRFSAERPKGSFSTLEIQRTEQGDSAMYLCASSDTTGPQYFGPGTRLLVL.

This clonotype was picked up many times. The chain is built from TRBV2 and TRBJ1-3, with 7 nucleotides matching TRBD1. Trimming at V came to 5 bases and at J to 0 bases, leaving 7 bases not matched to a gene. The germline CDR1 and CDR2 sequences are SNHLY and FYNNEI. There are 16 residues in the CDR3. Here the CDR3 reads CASSPWTGNSGNTIYF. CDR3 in DNA: TGTGCCAGCAGTCCTTGGACAGGAAACTCTGGAAACACCATATATTTT. Complete variable domain (other parts from reference TRBV2 and TRBJ1-3): EPEVTQTPSHQVTQMGQEVILRCVPISNHLYFYWYRQILGQKVEFLVSFYNNEISEKSEIFDDQFSVERPDGSNFTLKIRSTKLEDSAMYFCASSPWTGNSGNTIYFGEGSWLTVV.

This clonotype occurred many times. The chain links TRBV6-2 or TRBV6-3 to TRBJ2-2; TRBD2 agrees at 11 bases. The CDR3 loop spans 17 amino acids. The V and J ends lost 6 bases and 5 bases, in that order; junction bases with no gene match: 11. CDR1 MNHEY and CDR2 SVGEGT come from the germline V gene. The CDR3 is CASRRMGLAEKTGELFF. The CDR3 DNA is TGTGCCAGCAGACGAATGGGACTAGCGGAAAAGACCGGGGAGCTGTTTTTT.

The chain employs TRBV20-1 and TRBJ2-7; TRBD2 matches 15 bases. The germline V gene has CDR1 DFQATT and CDR2 SNEGSKA (reference sequence). This CDR3 comprises 17 residues. With 6 bases clipped from V and 4 bases from J, the junction kept 13 bases outside the gene matches. The CDR3 bases are TGCAGTGCCGAAAAAGGGACTAGCGGGGGGATCGGGTACGAGCAGTACTTC. Translation: CSAEKGTSGGIGYEQYF.

This clonotype was seen at least ten times. The chain employs TRBV28 and TRBJ2-3, with 10 positions matching TRBD2. The CDR3 contains 15 residues. Looked up from germline, CDR1 is MDHEN and CDR2 is SYDVKM. The trim removed 6 bases at V and 4 bases at J, leaving 7 bases unmatched. In nucleotides, the CDR3 is TGTGCCAGCAGGTCTAGCGGGAGTAGGGCAGATACGCAGTATTTT. Protein product: CASRSSGSRADTQYF.

This clonotype appeared many times. The chain combines TRBV14 with TRBJ2-6, with 8 bases identical to TRBD1. The CDR3 runs 17 residues. V gave up 0 bases and J gave up 0 bases; unmatched junction bases: 1. Germline CDR1 SGHDN, CDR2 FVKESK. The CDR3 bases are TGTGCCAGCAGCCAAGACAGGGGGCTCTCTGGGGCCAACGTCCTGACTTTC. Translation gives CASSQDRGLSGANVLTF.

Only one count was recorded for this clonotype. This may come from a read error, since a much larger clone is one base off. Here the CDR3 omits its conserved ending phenylalanine or tryptophan, so a read error is the likely source. This sequence joins TRBV6-2 or TRBV6-3 and TRBJ2-1; possibly TRBD2 for D (6 bases). Looked up from germline, CDR1 is MNHEY and CDR2 is SVGEGT. The CDR3 runs to 14 residues. V lost 5 bases and J 7 bases, leaving 15 bases between the germline ends. The DNA of the CDR3 is TGTGCCAGCAGTGCCCCGGGACTGAGGAATGAGCAGTTCCTC. It yields the protein CASSAPGLRNEQFL.

Comments on this clonotype: A much bigger clone sits one base away, suggesting this may be a read error. Since no conserved phenylalanine or tryptophan closes the CDR3, a read error is the likely cause. The chain links TRBV7-2 to TRBJ2-7; no definite D call. The V and J ends lost 3 bases and 2 bases respectively, with 8 bases between them. This CDR3 has 13 residues. Germline V gives CDR1 SGHTA, CDR2 FQGNSA. CDR3 in amino acids: CASSFAETYEQYL. CDR3 nucleotides: TGTGCCAGCAGCTTCGCGGAAACCTACGAGCAGTACCTC.

The chain uses TRBV29-1 and TRBJ1-4; 10 nucleotides align to TRBD1. Germline V lookup: CDR1 SQVTM, CDR2 ANQGSEA. This CDR3 is 12 amino acids long. CDR3: CSGQGANEKLFF. Here the CDR3 DNA reads TGCAGTGGACAGGGGGCTAATGAAAAACTGTTTTTT.

This clonotype was picked up a small number of times. The V gene is TRBV4-2, the J gene TRBJ2-5; 8 bases map to TRBD2. V trimming: 1 base; J trimming: 4 bases; junction bases outside the gene matches: 5. This CDR3 is 15 amino acids long. CDR1 and CDR2 (germline): LGHNA, YNFKEQ. The CDR3 DNA sequence: TGTGCCAGCAGCCAAGCGTCGGGAGGGCCAGAGACCCAGTACTTC. Its translation: CASSQASGGPETQYF.

This clonotype has a count of ten or more. V and J are TRBV12-3 or TRBV12-4 and TRBJ2-7, with 13 bases that match TRBD2. The ends lost 6 bases at V and 2 bases at J; junction bases unmatched: 13. CDR3 length: 18 residues. The CDR3 reads CASSRASGTSGNPYEQYF. The CDR3 region has the DNA TGTGCCAGCAGCCGCGCGTCCGGGACTAGCGGGAACCCCTACGAGCAGTACTTC.

In this sample, this clonotype is large. The chain uses TRBV19 and TRBJ2-1, with TRBD2 matching 10 bases. The CDR3 is 17 residues long. Germline assignment: CDR1 LNHDA and CDR2 SQIVND (reference sequence). The ends lost 3 bases at V and 8 bases at J; junction bases unmatched: 13. The CDR3 loop is CASSIVASGSFLHEQFF. The CDR3 coding sequence is TGTGCCAGTAGTATTGTGGCTAGCGGGAGTTTCTTGCATGAGCAGTTCTTC.

This clonotype has a count of ten or more. The chain couples TRBV7-8 to TRBJ2-7, with unresolved D. Between the trimmed V and J ends, which lost 1 base and 6 bases, there was a span of 10 bases. CDR1 and CDR2 (germline): SGHVS, FQNEAQ. There are 13 residues in the CDR3. The CDR3 protein is CASSLGLRVEQYF. In DNA, the CDR3 is TGTGCCAGCAGCTTAGGTCTTAGGGTCGAGCAGTACTTC.

The V gene is TRBV7-9, the J gene TRBJ2-1, with 7 bases that match TRBD2. V shed 5 bases, J shed 4 bases, and the junction held 5 bases outside the gene matches. CDR1 and CDR2 from the germline V gene are SEHNR and FQNEAQ (reference sequence). This CDR3 is built from 14 residues. The CDR3: CASSQSGVYNEQFF. The DNA of the CDR3 is TGTGCCAGCAGCCAAAGCGGGGTGTACAATGAGCAGTTCTTC.

Ten or more counts support this clonotype. This chain joins TRBV7-2 and TRBJ2-5; D is uncertain. The CDR3 covers 18 residues. V was clipped by 5 bases and J by 2 bases, with 24 bases between them. Germline values: CDR1 SGHTA, CDR2 FQGNSA. CDR3 sequence reads: CASSAPRSGRNKQETQYF. The DNA for the CDR3 is TGTGCCAGCAGCGCCCCCCGGAGTGGGCGGAATAAACAAGAGACCCAGTACTTC.

V and J are TRBV18 and TRBJ2-7, with a weak D call TRBD2 (5 bases). Deletions cut 0 bases from V and 5 bases from J, with 11 bases between. The length of the CDR3 is 14 residues. CDR1 is KGHSH, CDR2 LQKENI, per germline. For the CDR3, the DNA is TGTGCCAGCTCACCACCCACTAGTTCGCACGAGCAGTACTTC. Its protein product is CASSPPTSSHEQYF.

J is TRBJ2-2 and V is TRBV10-3, with D uncertain. Trimming removed 7 bases at V and 3 bases at J, with 15 bases between. The germline CDR1 and CDR2 sequences are ENHRY and SYGVKD. The CDR3 totals 15 residues. DNA of the CDR3: TGTGCCATCACCGCAACCCCCGCGGACACCGGGGAGCTGTTTTTT. Protein: CAITATPADTGELFF.

Worth noting for this clonotype: This could be a read error, since a much larger clone is one nucleotide away. This chain uses TRBV2 with TRBJ1-1; D uncertain. The CDR3 extends over 14 amino acids. V was cut by 5 bases and J by 0 bases, with 10 bases left in between. Germline-derived CDR1 and CDR2 are SNHLY and FYNNEI. The CDR3 sequence is CASSKHGVNTEAFF. Written as DNA, the CDR3 is TGTGCCAGCAGTAAACATGGTGTGAACACTGAAGCTTTCTTT.

Comments on this clonotype: Germline and junction disagree at one end, which may indicate a read error. The chain combines TRBV19 with TRBJ2-1; 7 positions match TRBD1. Looked up from germline, CDR1 is LNHDA and CDR2 is SQIVND (reference sequence). The CDR3 spans 13 residues. As DNA, the CDR3 is TGTGCCAGTAGCATAGGGACAGTCAATGAGCAGTTCTTC. Translating it yields CASSIGTVNEQFF.

The DNA of the CDR3 is TGTGCCAGCAGTTTAAATACAGGGGGATCGCGGCACCTCCACTTT. It yields the protein CASSLNTGGSRHLHF. This rearrangement joins TRBV27 to TRBJ1-6; TRBD1 agrees at 8 bases. Germline V gene sequence: CDR1 MNHEY, CDR2 SMNVEV (reference sequence). J gave up 15 bases and V 2 bases, and 12 bases lay outside the gene matches. This CDR3 is built from 15 residues.

This clonotype was detected only a few times. The chain has TRBV10-3 and TRBJ1-2; D may be TRBD1 (6 bases). V was trimmed by 4 bases and J by 5 bases, leaving 8 bases between them. This CDR3 comprises 12 residues. Germline assignment: CDR1 ENHRY and CDR2 SYGVKD. In nucleotides, the CDR3 is TGTGCCATCAGTGGGACAGATTATGGCTACACCTTC. Translation gives CAISGTDYGYTF.

This clonotype was observed many times. The chain carries TRBV7-6 and TRBJ2-1; D may be TRBD1 or TRBD2 (5 bases each). The CDR3 spans 16 residues. The V gene's germline CDR1 is SGHVS and CDR2 FNYEAQ. Trimming cost V 3 bases and J 8 bases, with 20 bases left between them. The CDR3 sequence: CASSLPPGPSFDEQFF. As DNA, the CDR3 is TGTGCCAGCAGCTTGCCGCCGGGACCATCTTTCGATGAGCAGTTCTTC.

This clonotype was counted ten times or more. The genes are TRBV11-2 and TRBJ2-1, with D perhaps TRBD2 (5 bases). Germline CDR1 and CDR2: SGHAT and FQNNGV. The CDR3 has 14 amino acids. V shed 5 bases and J shed 3 bases, with 11 bases lying between them. The CDR3, as DNA: TGTGCCAGCAGCCCCGGAAGCGGCTACAATGAGCAGTTCTTC. This gives the protein CASSPGSGYNEQFF.

The chain couples TRBV29-1 to TRBJ2-5; TRBD2 matches at 9 bases. CDR1 is SQVTM and CDR2 is ANQGSEA in the germline V gene. The CDR3 spans 14 residues. V lost 7 bases and J lost 5; bases outside the gene matches: 11. This chain's CDR3 is CSAEVAGAPETQYF. CDR3 DNA sequence: TGCAGCGCCGAGGTAGCGGGGGCCCCCGAGACCCAGTACTTC.